This T cell receptor beta chain was recorded in a study of cytomegalovirus exposure and HLA in healthy donors (dated by TCRdb to about 2017). Regarding the complete study: In an earlier analysis of around 540 of the donors, around 290 Gb of sequence data and some 120 million unique TCR beta sequences from about 180 million T cells were reported. Four or five DR-DQ haplotypes were handled as single units for association and clustering because linkage in the cohort was strong. A later genetic analysis took genome-wide SNP genotypes for about three fifths of the 666 donors and used that subset as a discovery cohort. About 280 gigabases of sequencing data and 91 million or so unique TCR sequences made up an early release that covered 640 HLA-typed donors. Typing coverage differed by locus: A, B, C, DRB1 and DQB1 were typed in roughly 629-640 donors, DQA1 in roughly 500, DPA1 in around 600, and DPB1 in roughly 450. In addition to the first cohort of roughly 670 subjects, a separate validation cohort of under 150 different subjects was used. Alongside the repertoire data, information on donor age, sex, ethnicity and CMV serostatus was compiled. In an earlier analysis of over 550 of the donors, high-throughput TCR beta sequencing was used to judge whether each TCR beta V gene segment behaved as functional or pseudogenic. Among roughly 370 genotyped donors of the cohort, an average of about 240,000 unique TCR beta nucleotide sequences were sequenced per donor, around 20% of them non-productive. Rather than using new phenotypic data, the later analysis identified candidate immune exposures from TCR beta sequences and from how often those sequences occurred across donors. Using immunosequencing, the study profiled T cell repertoires from around 680 subjects and related those repertoires to cytomegalovirus serostatus. HLA typing included class I and class II loci at four-digit resolution. Of the 300 to 500 genotyped donors, 75% to 85% were placed in the genetic ancestry cluster associated with self-reported Caucasian donors. High-throughput TCR immunosequencing, statistical association of individual TCRs with disease status, and machine learning were combined to predict cytomegalovirus infection status. The study aimed to test whether cataloging public T cell receptors could reveal signatures of past pathogen exposure. Every discovery cohort repertoire had been produced on one sequencing platform. A later analysis re-analyzed previously published TCR beta repertoires from 600 to 850 donors and added high-resolution HLA genotyping to study TCR occurrence patterns.

Libraries were constructed by the immunoSEQ multiplex PCR assay. A mixture of 60 forward primers for TCR Vbeta segments and 13 reverse primers for TCR Jbeta segments was used in the multiplex PCR. Amplification of the CDR3 region of rearranged TCR beta genes was performed with a multiplex PCR assay on genomic DNA. The amplified TCR beta libraries were sequenced on the Illumina HiSeq System as 87-base-pair reads. For the original study's pipeline: A later analysis counted approximately 84 million unique TCR beta chains across the 650 to 800 repertoires, and roughly 10 million of these chains were shared by at least two donors. Raw reads were error-corrected and collapsed into unique sequences by a nearest-neighbor algorithm in which closely related sequences were merged to remove PCR and sequencing errors. To assign V, D and J gene segments, CDR3 sequences were aligned to IMGT reference sequences. For a sequence to be retained, a match of at least six nucleotides to both a V gene segment and a J gene segment was required. Rearrangements were classified as productive when the CDR3 lacked stop codons and remained in frame with V and J, and all other rearrangements were classified as non-productive. Following IMGT convention, CDR3 was defined as the stretch from the second conserved V-encoded cysteine to the conserved J-encoded phenylalanine. The earlier analysis of 500 to 750 of the donors excluded any sequence lacking an unambiguous match to a single V gene segment. An earlier analysis of fewer than 650 of the donors classified V segments as functional when productive rearrangements were above 56.7% and as segregating when the standard deviation between donors was above 5%. A statistical classification framework was developed to diagnose cytomegalovirus status using the catalog of TCR beta chain sequences. A later analysis assigned V and J genes by comparing TCR nucleotide sequences with IMGT/GENE-DB human TR gene sequences. In a later analysis, CDR3 sequences and most-parsimonious VDJ recombination scenarios were assigned using the TCRdist pipeline. In a later analysis, each TCR beta chain was defined by its CDR3 amino acid sequence together with its V-gene family, and reads lacking a unique V-gene family were excluded. In a later analysis, fewer than 650 highly shared, low-generation-probability nucleotide sequences were removed to address suspected cross-contamination and a sequencing artifact. In a later analysis, a clonal expansion index was calculated for each public chain from normalized within-repertoire ranks of inferred template counts. In a later analysis, generation probabilities were computed with a VDJ recombination model fitted to out-of-frame rearrangements, and the resulting probabilities were checked against IGoR. Hypergeometric tests were used in a later analysis to score TCR-TCR, TCR-HLA and TCR-CMV co-occurrence, with a repertoire-size bias correction applied to the TCR pairs. A later analysis estimated false discovery rates by permuting HLA or CMV assignments 20 times. In a later analysis, co-occurring TCRs were grouped using DBSCAN, with TCRdist sequence similarity added in when clustering inside HLA-allele-positive subsets. Repertoires with fewer than 30,000 or more than 120,000 public chains were left out of co-occurrence clustering, as were about five repertoires with anomalous nucleotide sharing. Held by TCRdb, this immuneACCESS table contains in-frame sequences only and omits some clones. Under half of the omission traces to an unresolved V gene where checked; the cause of the rest is unknown. The V and J calls and clone size come from that table; D and trimming were worked out from the DNA. The table for this sample records under 85,000 clones. Clones ranked in the top ten supply approximately 16% of the sample.

Based on the germline V gene (reference sequence), the CDR1 and CDR2 sequences are LNHDA and SQIVND. Trimming takes 0 bases from V and 4 bases from J, and the germline ends sit 24 bases apart. Measured from the cysteine to the phenylalanine, the CDR3 is 19 residues long. The kept DNA is CDR3 alone, 57 bases in frame from the first base. Note on this clone: Its recognized antigen is unknown.

Overall results and qualifications from the work: A later analysis found that TCR association rates varied across HLA loci, with DRB1 alleles showing the most associated TCRs and HLA-C alleles the fewest. The earlier analysis of 587 of the donors excluded about 16 rarely observed V segments, including chromosome 9 orphons, because counts were too low. Some IMGT-functional V segments, including TRBV6-2 and TRBV6-3, could not be told apart with the 87-base-pair reads, so those segments were excluded. Linkage disequilibrium might explain the correlated functional status among segregating V segments, but an unknown experimental factor could not be excluded. HLA typing was unavailable for some donors at each locus, so association tests used only the typed subset. When HLA alleles, especially DR and DQ, strongly co-occurred, attributing TCR associations to individual alleles was difficult. In a later genetic analysis, a missense DCLRE1C variant was associated with V-gene and J-gene trimming of TCR beta chains, and the association was replicated in an independent cohort. In a later analysis, HLA-associated TCR beta chains showed more clonal expansion and lower generation probabilities than non-associated chains that were equally common. Three of the identified cytomegalovirus-associated TCR beta chains were confirmed in vitro to be specific for cytomegalovirus antigens. In an earlier analysis of fewer than 750 of the donors, most TCR beta V segments were observed in productive rearrangements about 87% or about 30% of the time, broadly matching IMGT annotations. Presence/absence analyses assumed roughly uniform sequencing depth across donors, an assumption that may not hold. Only TCR beta chains were sequenced in this cohort, and the absence of alpha or paired-chain data limited detectable features. In a later analysis, several top co-occurrence clusters were reported to appear linked to parvovirus B19, influenza, CMV and Epstein-Barr virus. Compared with the 666-donor mean, donors in an Asian-associated ancestry cluster had fewer N-insertions in productive TCRs, according to a later genetic analysis. Most TCR sequences were observed very rarely across donors, whereas some public TCRs were present in many individuals. Specific HLA alleles were associated with roughly 17,000 TCR beta sequences at a false discovery rate of 0.05 in a later analysis. A further reported finding was that TCR beta sequences accurately predicted the HLA-A and HLA-B alleles for most subjects in the first cohort. The authors suggested that the approach could potentially be generalized to other disease states and immunological phenotypes. Immune exposure information for the cohort was limited to CMV serostatus. A total of 164 TCR beta chains were listed by the study as associated with cytomegalovirus. According to a later analysis, most CMV-associated TCR beta chains appeared to be HLA-restricted, and the HLA associations seemed to be driven largely by CMV exposure. A cluster of highly shared sequence variants was judged likely to represent a technical artifact of the sequencing pipeline. The classifier was reported to diagnose cytomegalovirus status with high specificity and sensitivity in both the original cohort and the validation cohort.

The cohort was made up of around 720 healthy bone marrow donors. At the time of sampling, every cohort member was nominally healthy, though immune exposures that went unrecorded were likely present. The donor was CMV seronegative and belonged to the group of 352 seronegative cohort members. A peripheral blood sample was provided by each donor, and peripheral blood mononuclear cells were used for TCR beta sequencing. Genomic DNA was extracted from the blood cell samples with the Qiagen DNeasy Blood Extraction Kit. The chain joins TRBV19 to TRBJ1-2, and TRBD1 may be the D gene, going by 5 matching bases. This TCR derives from a boy aged 5 to 17 in good health and CMV-seronegative. The sequencing sample was made of PBMCs. The CDR3 loop reads CASSIERKWSMGRVYGYTF. The DNA is TGTGCCAGTAGTATAGAGAGAAAATGGTCGATGGGCAGGGTCTATGGCTACACCTTC. Full variable domain (CDR3 extended with the reference TRBV19 and TRBJ1-2 proteins): DGGITQSPKYLFRKEGQNVTLSCEQNLNHDAMYWYRQDPGQGLRLIYYSQIVNDFQKGDIAEGYSVSREKKESFPLTVTSAQKNPTAFYLCASSIERKWSMGRVYGYTFGSGTRLTVV.